This entry features one T cell receptor beta chain sequence. Its antigen remains unknown. These data are taken from a study of cytomegalovirus exposure and HLA in healthy donors. The wider study: As an earlier analysis found, roughly 170 million T cells yielded about 120 million unique TCR beta sequences. The study, taken as a whole, reports: As a later analysis showed, a missense DCLRE1C variant was linked to trimming of TCR beta V- and J-genes. The study labeled roughly 160 TCR beta chains cytomegalovirus-associated. Researchers had no immune exposure information except CMV serostatus available.

Germline V gene sequence: CDR1 SGHNT, CDR2 YYREEE (reference sequence). The CDR3 totals 16 residues. The V gene end was trimmed by 4 bases and the J gene end by 0 bases; junction bases not matched to a gene: 7. The PCR was carried out with 60 Vbeta primers and 13 Jbeta primers. Sequencing used immunoSEQ multiplex PCR; TCRdb keeps in-frame clones, though not all of them. This sample has fewer than 150,000 clones; 60% to 80% occur once, and the top ten carry approximately 4.9%. The sample consisted of PBMCs. This TCR was sampled from a woman in her forties or fifties in good health and CMV-seronegative. This chain links TRBV5-4 with TRBJ1-2, with 9 bases lining up with TRBD1. The CDR3 sequence: CASSGGQGRPNYGYTF. The DNA for the CDR3 is TGTGCCAGCAGCGGGGGACAGGGCCGTCCTAACTATGGCTACACCTTC. The full variable domain, completed using reference TRBV5-4 and TRBJ1-2, is ETGVTQSPTHLIKTRGQQVTLRCSSQSGHNTVSWYQQALGQGPQFIFQYYREEENGRGNFPPRFSGLQFPNYSSELNVNALELDDSALYLCASSGGQGRPNYGYTFGSGTRLTVV.